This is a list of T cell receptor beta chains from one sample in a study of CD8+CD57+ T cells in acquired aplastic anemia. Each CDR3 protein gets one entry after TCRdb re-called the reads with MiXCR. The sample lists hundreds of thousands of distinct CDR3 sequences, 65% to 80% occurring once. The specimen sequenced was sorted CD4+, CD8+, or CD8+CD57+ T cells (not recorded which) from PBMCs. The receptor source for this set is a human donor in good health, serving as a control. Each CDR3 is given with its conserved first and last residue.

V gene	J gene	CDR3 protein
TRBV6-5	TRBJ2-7	CASSNLHRAYEQYF
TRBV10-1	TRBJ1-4	CASREGGTKLFF
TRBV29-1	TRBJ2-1	CSVETGRANEQFF
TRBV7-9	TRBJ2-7	CASSLVGQKIDEQYF
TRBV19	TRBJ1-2	CASSHSGTTNYGYTF
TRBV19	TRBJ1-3	CARPYFRGWRNTIYF
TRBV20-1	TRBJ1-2	CSASGEGDYDYGYTF
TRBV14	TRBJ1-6	CASSQDYTGGTMSYSPLHF
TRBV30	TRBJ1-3	CAWTPTSAGNTIYF
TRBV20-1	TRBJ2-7	CSATPGLSYEQYF
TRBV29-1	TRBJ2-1	CSVEEGYNEQFF
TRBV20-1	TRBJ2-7	CSARTGDMAIEQYF
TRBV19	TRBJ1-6	CASNLGQGSNNSPLHF
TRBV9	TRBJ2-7	CASSQTGSPHLSDF
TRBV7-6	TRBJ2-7	CASSRDEDSYEQYF
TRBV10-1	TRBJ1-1	CASSDSGLAPNAKAFF
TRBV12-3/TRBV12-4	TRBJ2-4	CASRGTSGNIQYF
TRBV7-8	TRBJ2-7	CASSIAGDEQYFGYF
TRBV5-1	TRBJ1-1	CASSLVVEARAFF
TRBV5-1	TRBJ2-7	CASSPKHGRSEQYF
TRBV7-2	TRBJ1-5	CASSIRPGDSQPQHF
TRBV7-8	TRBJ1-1	CASSQCRDRVKNTEAFF
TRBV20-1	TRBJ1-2	CSAKYRGGYYGYTF
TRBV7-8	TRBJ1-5	CASSLGGGIDQPQHF
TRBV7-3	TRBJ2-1	CASSFVTGGPQREQFF
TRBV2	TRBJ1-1	CASSTTRGSGSEHFF
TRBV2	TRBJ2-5	CASRMTSGDRRWETQYF
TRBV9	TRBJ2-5	CASSLGLGLETQYF
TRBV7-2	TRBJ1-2	CASSTETVSTEYFF
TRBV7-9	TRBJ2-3	CASSLGGGLTAKEYF
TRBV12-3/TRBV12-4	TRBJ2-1	CASSQTADEQFF
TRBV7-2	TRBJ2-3	CASSLAGGARDTQYF
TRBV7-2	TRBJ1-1	CASSLDRVNTEAFF
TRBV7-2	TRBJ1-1	CASSLGLAGGAYEF
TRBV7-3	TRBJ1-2	CATSRGAGEGAYGYTF
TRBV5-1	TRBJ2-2	CASSLGGPGELFF
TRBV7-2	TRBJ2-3	CASSWPSGVYTDTQYF
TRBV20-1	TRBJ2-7	CSARLRGKGNEQYF
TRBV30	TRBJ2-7	CAWSYPWRGRTYEQYF